Listed below are T cell receptor beta chains from one sample, sequenced in a study of neurological immune-mediated disorders. TCRdb used MiXCR to reprocess the 5' RACE reads, holding one entry per CDR3 protein. In the table there are about 62,000 distinct CDR3 sequences, over 3.5% of which are singletons. The sample comprised PBMCs. The receptors here all came from a woman aged 50 to 65 with multiple sclerosis. CDR3s include the opening cysteine and the closing phenylalanine or tryptophan. Fields, in order: D gene, J gene, V gene, CDR3 protein. A D gene is named only where the DNA matches it firmly.

D: NA
J: TRBJ1-1
V: TRBV10-2
CDR3: CASSTPNTEAFF

D: TRBD1
J: TRBJ2-7
V: TRBV10-3
CDR3: CAISLGQGARNEQYF

D: NA
J: TRBJ1-6
V: TRBV20-1
CDR3: CSASEGLRRSPLHF

D: TRBD2
J: TRBJ2-3
V: TRBV20-1
CDR3: CSARPAGGDRWDTQYF

D: NA
J: TRBJ2-3
V: TRBV7-2
CDR3: CASILSESPSTDTQYF

D: TRBD2
J: TRBJ2-5
V: TRBV7-2
CDR3: CASSPGGEAQETQYF

D: NA
J: TRBJ2-1
V: TRBV29-1
CDR3: CSIEKRGGYNEQFF

D: TRBD1
J: TRBJ1-6
V: TRBV20-1
CDR3: CSAKPGTGDSPLNF

D: NA
J: TRBJ1-1
V: TRBV4-3
CDR3: CASSQGRANTEAFF

D: TRBD2
J: TRBJ2-5
V: TRBV15
CDR3: CATSSRGGQETQYF

D: TRBD1
J: TRBJ2-1
V: TRBV5-5
CDR3: CASSLILTGGNNEQFF

D: NA
J: TRBJ2-7
V: TRBV5-1
CDR3: CASSLTGSHEQYF

D: TRBD2
J: TRBJ2-1
V: TRBV5-1
CDR3: CASSVGSGSSYNEQFF

D: NA
J: TRBJ2-3
V: TRBV7-2
CDR3: CASSLQGGGTDTQYF

D: NA
J: TRBJ1-5
V: TRBV20-1
CDR3: CSASTGGVGNQPQHF

D: NA
J: TRBJ1-2
V: TRBV18
CDR3: CASSPIPGAYGYTF

D: TRBD2
J: TRBJ2-5
V: TRBV24-1
CDR3: CATSAGGSGETQYF

D: NA
J: TRBJ1-4
V: TRBV4-3
CDR3: CASSQDFVNEKLFF

D: NA
J: TRBJ1-2
V: TRBV3-1
CDR3: CASSQGSARNYGYTF

D: TRBD1
J: TRBJ2-1
V: TRBV20-1
CDR3: CLIQGQDNEQFF

D: NA
J: TRBJ2-5
V: TRBV15
CDR3: CATQALRQQETQYF

D: NA
J: TRBJ1-2
V: TRBV5-8
CDR3: CASSLMPGQNYGYTF

D: NA
J: TRBJ2-7
V: TRBV20-1
CDR3: CSASTGETYEQYF

D: NA
J: TRBJ1-1
V: TRBV11-3
CDR3: CASSFGGAPRNTEAFF

D: TRBD1
J: TRBJ2-7
V: TRBV29-1
CDR3: CSVGTGSYEQYF

D: NA
J: TRBJ1-5
V: TRBV29-1
CDR3: CSVQLPGRNQPQHF

D: NA
J: TRBJ1-5
V: TRBV20-1
CDR3: CSAGGNQPQNF

D: TRBD2
J: TRBJ2-2
V: TRBV3-1
CDR3: CASSQGLAANTGELFF

D: NA
J: TRBJ2-1
V: TRBV20-1
CDR3: CSALDSSISYNEQFF

D: NA
J: TRBJ2-7
V: TRBV12-3/TRBV12-4
CDR3: CASSSGPSSYEQYF

D: NA
J: TRBJ1-1
V: TRBV7-2
CDR3: CASSLVGEGTEAFF

D: NA
J: TRBJ1-2
V: TRBV29-1
CDR3: CSATPSGQNYGYTF

D: NA
J: TRBJ1-1
V: TRBV6-2/TRBV6-3
CDR3: CASTNGGLGTEAFF

D: TRBD2
J: TRBJ2-5
V: TRBV11-2
CDR3: CASSALRLAGGGETQYF

D: TRBD2
J: TRBJ2-7
V: TRBV20-1
CDR3: CSAPKGTSGSHEQYF

D: TRBD2
J: TRBJ2-7
V: TRBV3-1
CDR3: CASSEGGAGEQYF

D: NA
J: TRBJ1-6
V: TRBV28
CDR3: CASSSSPGGSSYNSPLHF

D: TRBD2
J: TRBJ2-7
V: TRBV7-2
CDR3: CASSSDPVAGWNEQYF

D: NA
J: TRBJ1-2
V: TRBV5-1
CDR3: CASSLDRAYGYTF

D: TRBD2
J: TRBJ2-6
V: TRBV10-3
CDR3: CAISESGGSGANVLTF

D: NA
J: TRBJ2-1
V: TRBV11-3
CDR3: CASSLIGTPYNEQFF

D: TRBD1
J: TRBJ1-6
V: TRBV6-5
CDR3: CASTHGDRGFNSPLHF

D: TRBD1
J: TRBJ2-5
V: TRBV15
CDR3: CATSRNRQGAIETQYF

D: TRBD1
J: TRBJ1-4
V: TRBV15
CDR3: CATSPLPQTGVGEKLFF

D: NA
J: TRBJ2-3
V: TRBV7-2
CDR3: CASSSFTDTQYF

D: NA
J: TRBJ2-7
V: TRBV12-3/TRBV12-4
CDR3: CASRPGTDYEQYF

D: NA
J: TRBJ1-1
V: TRBV20-1
CDR3: CSARAPSPRQNTEAFF

D: TRBD2
J: TRBJ2-3
V: TRBV20-1
CDR3: CSARDPTSGRGADTQYF

D: NA
J: TRBJ1-1
V: TRBV14
CDR3: CASSLYEGGPEAFF

D: NA
J: TRBJ2-3
V: TRBV6-4
CDR3: CASSVRSTDTQYF